The 14 T cell receptor beta chains below were found in one sample sequenced in a study of blood T cell repertoires in COVID-19. Sequenced by immunoSEQ multiplex PCR; TCRdb stores in-frame clones only, minus some. The sample lists around 290,000 clones, about nine tenths occurring once. The specimen sequenced was peripheral blood. These TCRs come from a woman aged 25 to 39 with COVID-19, enrolled during active disease.

V gene TRBV5-4 combines with J gene TRBJ2-5, with D perhaps matching TRBD2 (5 bases). Trimming shortened V by 3 bases and J by 8 bases, and 20 bases separated the two germline ends. The CDR3 has 15 amino acids. The germline CDR1 and CDR2 sequences are SGHNT and YYREEE (reference sequence). CDR3 in amino acids: CASSSLIEGLGTQYF. CDR3 nucleotide sequence: TGTGCCAGCAGCTCTCTGATCGAGGGTCTGGGCACCCAGTACTTC.

This clone has a single count. The chain is built from TRBV18 and TRBJ2-2; 10 nucleotides line up with TRBD1. In germline, CDR1 is KGHSH, CDR2 LQKENI. This CDR3 region has 16 residues. With V trimmed by 3 bases and J by 5 bases, 6 bases remained unmatched. The CDR3 here is CASSPPGTGETGELFF. In DNA form, the CDR3 reads TGTGCCAGCTCACCTCCGGGGACAGGGGAGACCGGGGAGCTGTTTTTT.

CDR3 loop: CAWSVQGDNQPQHF. As DNA, the CDR3 is TGTGCCTGGAGTGTACAAGGGGACAATCAGCCCCAGCATTTT. The V call is TRBV30, the J call TRBJ1-5; weak D call: TRBD1 (5 bases). The CDR3 has 14 residues. The V end lost 0 bases, the J end lost 3 bases, and 9 bases lay between the germline ends. Germline V CDR1 and CDR2: GTSNPN, SVGIG (reference sequence).

This chain uses TRBV5-8 with TRBJ1-4; the D gene is possibly TRBD1 (5 bases). The germline V gene encodes CDR1 SGHTS and CDR2 YDEGEE. V lost 6 bases to trimming and J lost 5 bases, with 14 bases between them. This CDR3 contains 14 residues. CDR3 DNA sequence: TGTGCCAGCATTGGACAACCGTTAAATGAAAAACTGTTTTTT. This codes for CASIGQPLNEKLFF.

The J gene is TRBJ1-2, the V gene TRBV3-1 (or the pseudogene TRBV3-2); no firm D call. Germline V gene data show CDR1 as LGHDT and CDR2 as YNNKEL (reference sequence). CDR3 length: 14 amino acids. Trimming removed 0 bases from V and 2 bases from J, with 7 bases in between. In nucleotides, the CDR3 is TGTGCCAGCAGCCAAGATCCCTCCAACTATGGCTACACCTTC. It is translated as CASSQDPSNYGYTF.

The rearrangement joins TRBV5-6 to TRBJ2-5; no clear D gene. The CDR3 has 14 residues. CDR1 and CDR2 from the germline V gene are SGHDT and YYEEEE. V was pared by 5 bases and J by 2 bases, with 13 bases between. CDR3 in amino acids: CASSLTHLQETQYF. In DNA form, the CDR3 reads TGTGCCAGCAGTTTAACTCATCTTCAAGAGACCCAGTACTTC.

The V call is TRBV7-3, the J call TRBJ2-7; 10 positions match TRBD1. V lost 2 bases, J lost 5 bases, and 0 bases stayed unmatched. From germline, CDR1 is SGHTA and CDR2 FQGTGA. This CDR3 comprises 13 residues. The CDR3 DNA sequence: TGTGCCAGCAGCTTAGGACAGGGGGACGAGCAGTACTTC. The encoded protein is CASSLGQGDEQYF. The full variable domain, its missing parts supplied by reference TRBV7-3 and TRBJ2-7, is GAGVSQTPSNKVTEKGKYVELRCDPISGHTALYWYRQSLGQGPEFLIYFQGTGAADDSGLPNDRFFAVRPEGSVSTLKIQRTERGDSAVYLCASSLGQGDEQYFGPGTRLTVT.

This chain connects TRBV19 to TRBJ1-1; D is uncertain. The CDR3 sequence is 15 residues long. The V and J ends lost 5 bases and 3 bases respectively, with 16 bases between them. Germline lookup yields CDR1 LNHDA and CDR2 SQIVND (reference sequence). The CDR3 spells CASSPQTASYTEAFF. The CDR3 nucleotides are TGTGCCAGTAGTCCCCAGACTGCGAGCTACACTGAAGCTTTCTTT.

This chain links TRBV23-1 with TRBJ2-7; D might be TRBD2 (5 bases). Being an ORF, TRBV23-1 has a function that is uncertain. The CDR3 contains 15 residues. V dropped 7 bases and J dropped 4 bases, with 20 bases sitting between them. The CDR3 nucleotides are TGCGCCAGCACCTCCTTGGGTGCGGGCCCTTACGAGCAGTACTTC. Translated: CASTSLGAGPYEQYF.

The gene calls are TRBV28 and TRBJ1-1, with a tentative D call TRBD1 (5 bases). This CDR3 has 12 residues. V lost 4 bases and J lost 8, with 11 bases in between. Germline CDR1 reads MDHEN; CDR2 reads SYDVKM. The CDR3 bases are TGTGCCAGCAGTTCCTCCCGGGGGGAAGCTTTCTTT. Encoded protein: CASSSSRGEAFF.

CDR3 sequence: CASRQVNTGELFF. As DNA, the CDR3 is TGTGCCAGCAGGCAGGTGAACACCGGGGAGCTGTTTTTT. The V and J genes are TRBV25-1 and TRBJ2-2; no clear D. The CDR3 extends over 13 amino acids. The germline V gene has CDR1 MGHDK and CDR2 SYGVNS. Trimming took off 6 bases at V and 1 base at J, with 6 bases between the two ends.

The chain joins TRBV3-1 (or the pseudogene TRBV3-2) to TRBJ1-5, with unresolved D. The CDR3 runs 14 residues. Between the trimmed V and J ends, which lost 3 bases and 5 bases, there was a span of 11 bases. The V gene's germline CDR1 is LGHDT and CDR2 YNNKEL (reference sequence). The CDR3 protein is CASSQFYRDQPQHF. The CDR3 DNA reads as TGTGCCAGCAGCCAGTTTTATCGGGATCAGCCCCAGCATTTT.

The chain links TRBV5-6 to TRBJ1-1; TRBD1 aligns across 10 bases. J was trimmed by 3 bases and V by 1 base; bases with no gene match: 9. The CDR3 has 17 residues. Germline-derived CDR1 and CDR2 are SGHDT and YYEEEE. The CDR3 sequence: CASSLTWTGGRYTEAFF. As DNA, the CDR3 is TGTGCCAGCAGCTTGACCTGGACAGGGGGGAGATACACTGAAGCTTTCTTT.

The rearrangement joins TRBV18 to TRBJ1-1, with 8 nucleotides matching TRBD1. CDR3 length: 18 residues. CDR1 is KGHSH, CDR2 LQKENI, per germline. J was trimmed by 2 bases and V by 3 bases; bases with no gene match: 14. Written as DNA, the CDR3 is TGTGCCAGCTCACCGATAAGGGACAGGAGTTCACTCAACACTGAAGCTTTCTTT. Its translation is CASSPIRDRSSLNTEAFF.